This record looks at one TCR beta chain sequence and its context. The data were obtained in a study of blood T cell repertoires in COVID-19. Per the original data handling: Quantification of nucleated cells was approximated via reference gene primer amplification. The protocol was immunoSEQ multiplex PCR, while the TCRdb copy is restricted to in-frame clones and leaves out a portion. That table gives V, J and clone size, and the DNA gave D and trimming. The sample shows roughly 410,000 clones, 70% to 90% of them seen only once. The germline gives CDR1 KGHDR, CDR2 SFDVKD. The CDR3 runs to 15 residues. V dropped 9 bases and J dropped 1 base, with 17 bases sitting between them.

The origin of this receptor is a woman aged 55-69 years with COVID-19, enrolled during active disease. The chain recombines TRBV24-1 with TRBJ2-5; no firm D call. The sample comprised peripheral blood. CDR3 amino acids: CATLRRPGRQETQYF. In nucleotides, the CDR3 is TGTGCCACCCTCAGACGTCCTGGGCGCCAAGAGACCCAGTACTTC.